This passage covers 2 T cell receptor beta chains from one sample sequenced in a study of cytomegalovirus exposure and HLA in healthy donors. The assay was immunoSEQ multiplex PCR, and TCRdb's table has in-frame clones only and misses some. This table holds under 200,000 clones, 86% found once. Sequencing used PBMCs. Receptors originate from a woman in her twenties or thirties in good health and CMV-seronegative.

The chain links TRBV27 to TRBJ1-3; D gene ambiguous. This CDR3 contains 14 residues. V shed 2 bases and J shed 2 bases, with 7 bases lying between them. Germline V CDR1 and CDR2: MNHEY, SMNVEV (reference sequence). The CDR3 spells CASSLTGAGNTIYF. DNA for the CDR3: TGTGCCAGCAGTTTAACCGGGGCTGGAAACACCATATATTTT.

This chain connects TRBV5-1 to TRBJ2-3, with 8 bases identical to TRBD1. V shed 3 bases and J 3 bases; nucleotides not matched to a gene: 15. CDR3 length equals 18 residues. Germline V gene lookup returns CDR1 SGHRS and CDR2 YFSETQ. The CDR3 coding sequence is TGCGCCAGCAGCTACTACCCCAAAGACAGGGGTGGGACAGATACGCAGTATTTT. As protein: CASSYYPKDRGGTDTQYF.